This T cell receptor (beta chain) was recorded in a study of cytomegalovirus exposure and HLA in healthy donors. Study results and caveats: It was taken for granted in presence/absence analyses that sequencing depth across donors was roughly uniform. Using a false discovery rate of 0.05, a later analysis showed that 16,951 TCR beta sequences were associated with HLA alleles. TCR beta V- and J-gene trimming was later associated with a missense DCLRE1C variant.

This clone was observed a handful of times. Antigen unknown. PCR used 60 Vbeta primers and 13 Jbeta primers. Profiling relied on immunoSEQ multiplex PCR, and the TCRdb table lists in-frame clones only, not all of them. The repertoire holds about 140,000 clones, with 70% to 75% as singletons. With V trimmed by 3 bases and J by 8 bases, 12 bases remained unmatched. The CDR3 totals 16 residues. Germline CDR1 is MDHEN and CDR2 is SYDVKM. At the time of sampling, donors were nominally healthy, though unrecorded immune exposures were likely. The chain employs TRBV28 and TRBJ2-1; TRBD2 aligns across 8 bases. Source material: PBMCs. The sequence was obtained from a woman in her thirties in good health and CMV-seronegative. As DNA, the CDR3 is TGTGCCAGCAGTTTTTCCCCCGACGGGAGGGGACATGAGCAGTTCTTC. It is translated as CASSFSPDGRGHEQFF. The full variable domain, with the rest looked up from reference TRBV28 and TRBJ2-1, is DVKVTQSSRYLVKRTGEKVFLECVQDMDHENMFWYRQDPGLGLRLIYFSYDVKMKEKGDIPEGYSVSREKKERFSLILESASTNQTSMYLCASSFSPDGRGHEQFFGPGTRLTVL.